This entry features one TCR beta chain sequence. This sample is part of a study of blood T cell repertoires in COVID-19. Original processing methods: Amplifying reference gene primers gave estimates of nucleated cell counts. Produced via immunoSEQ multiplex PCR; TCRdb's table is partial and in-frame only. The D gene and trimming were derived from the DNA, and the V and J assignments and clone size from that table. The top ten clones hold more than 5.5% of a sample with tens of thousands of clones, approximately 90% of them seen once. V was trimmed by 4 bases and J by 4 bases, leaving 16 bases between them. Germline CDR1 reads MDHEN; CDR2 reads SYDVKM. This CDR3 region has 15 residues.

The J gene is TRBJ1-2, the V gene TRBV28; weak D call: TRBD1 (6 bases). The clonotype comes from a woman between 45 and 65 years old with acute or convalescent COVID-19. Sequencing was done on a sample of peripheral blood. The CDR3 bases are TGTGCCAGCAGTTCGGGGGGGGGCTGGAGCTATGGCTACACCTTC. Translated, it gives CASSSGGGWSYGYTF.